These 11 T cell receptor beta chains originate from one sample sequenced in a study of Graves' ophthalmopathy and Graves' hyperthyroidism. TCR beta CDR3 regions were amplified from RNA transcripts. Investigators did first-round RT-PCR with HTBI primers, then second-round multiplex PCR. TCRdb re-derived calls from the multiplex PCR reads in MiXCR, one entry per CDR3 protein. Of about 400,000 distinct CDR3 sequences in the sample, about a sixth were seen once. The sequencing sample was made of peripheral blood. Receptor source: a young woman with Graves' ophthalmopathy.

This clonotype was found many times. V is TRBV6-5 and J is TRBJ2-5; TRBD2 might be the D (5 bases). This CDR3 is 15 amino acids long. The germline CDR1 and CDR2 sequences are MNHEY and SVGAGI. V shed 0 bases and J shed 0 bases, with 8 bases lying between them. The DNA for the CDR3 is TGTGCCAGCAGTTACTCGTCGGGGTACCAAGAGACCCAGTACTTC. Protein product: CASSYSSGYQETQYF.

This clonotype has ten or more counts. A much more abundant neighbour one base away suggests this may be a read error. The V gene is TRBV28, the J gene TRBJ2-7; tentatively, D is TRBD1 (7 bases). There are 12 residues in the CDR3. Germline lookup yields CDR1 MDHEN and CDR2 SYDVKM. With 6 bases removed from V and 3 bases from J, the gap between germline ends came to 9 bases. CDR3 in amino acids: CASRRDSYEQYF. The CDR3 coding sequence is TGTGCCAGCAGGCGGGACAGCTACGAGCAGTACTTC.

The table lists this clonotype with many counts. The chain links TRBV27 to TRBJ1-1, with D uncertain. Germline V gene lookup returns CDR1 MNHEY and CDR2 SMNVEV (reference sequence). The CDR3 consists of 14 residues. Trimming pared 3 bases from V and 1 base from J, leaving 9 bases between. CDR3 nucleotides: TGTGCCAGCAGTTTTCGACGGTGGAACACTGAAGCTTTCTTT. Translated, it gives CASSFRRWNTEAFF.

The chain is built from TRBV9 and TRBJ1-1, with 9 positions matching TRBD1. Looked up from germline, CDR1 is SGDLS and CDR2 is YYNGEE. There are 15 residues in the CDR3. The J segment lost 7 bases and the V segment lost 4 bases, leaving 11 bases of the junction unmatched. The CDR3 is CASSPPGTGPSEAFF. The CDR3 DNA is TGTGCCAGCAGCCCCCCAGGGACAGGGCCGAGTGAAGCTTTCTTT.

In its sample, this clonotype was seen many times. The chain has TRBV27 and TRBJ1-1; possible D gene TRBD1, 6 bases. CDR3 size: 13 residues. CDR1 MNHEY and CDR2 SMNVEV come from the germline V gene (reference sequence). V was shortened by 5 bases and J by 7 bases, with 14 bases between the two germline ends. CDR3 bases: TGTGCCAGCAGTGTGCTGAGGGGGGTTGAAGCTTTCTTT. As protein: CASSVLRGVEAFF.

This clonotype was counted many times. The CDR3 here is CASSPLGDGYEQYF. The CDR3 DNA sequence: TGTGCCAGCTCACCATTAGGGGACGGGTACGAGCAGTACTTC. The chain couples TRBV18 to TRBJ2-7; TRBD1 or TRBD2 may be the D gene (5 bases each). Trimming removed 2 bases from V and 4 bases from J, with 12 bases in between. The CDR3 consists of 14 residues. Germline values: CDR1 KGHSH, CDR2 LQKENI.

This clonotype was seen repeatedly, ten times or more. V is TRBV5-1 and J is TRBJ1-6, with D perhaps TRBD1 (6 bases). With 0 bases removed from V and 5 bases from J, the gap between germline ends came to 12 bases. There are 16 residues in the CDR3. Germline V gene sequence: CDR1 SGHRS, CDR2 YFSETQ. This CDR3 is CASSLDGQGNNSPLHF. The CDR3 DNA reads TGCGCCAGCAGCTTGGACGGGCAGGGGAATAATTCACCCCTCCACTTT.

Ten or more counts support this clonotype. V and J are TRBV4-3 and TRBJ1-6; 7 nucleotides agree with TRBD1. The germline CDR1 and CDR2 sequences are LGHNA and YSLEER. The CDR3 totals 17 residues. Losses at the gene ends were 0 bases for V and 4 bases for J; bases not matched to a gene: 6. DNA for the CDR3: TGCGCCAGCAGCCAAGATGCAGGGGGTCAATATAATTCACCCCTCCACTTT. It codes for CASSQDAGGQYNSPLHF.

The chain couples TRBV12-3 or TRBV12-4 to TRBJ2-2; D might be TRBD1 (5 bases). Trimming took off 5 bases at V and 0 bases at J, with 16 bases between the two ends. The CDR3 covers 17 residues. CDR3 sequence: CASSPFGAITNTGELFF. In DNA form, the CDR3 reads TGTGCCAGCAGTCCTTTTGGGGCAATAACGAACACCGGGGAGCTGTTTTTT.

In this sample, this clonotype turned up many times. The rearrangement joins TRBV28 to TRBJ1-1, with D hard to call. The V gene lost 6 bases and the J gene lost 4 bases, with 15 bases spanning the gap. The CDR3 is made up of 14 amino acids. CDR1 MDHEN and CDR2 SYDVKM come from the germline V gene. The CDR3 DNA follows: TGTGCCAGCAGCTACCGGGGTTCCCTCACTGAAGCTTTCTTT. Its protein is CASSYRGSLTEAFF.

The chain couples TRBV11-2 to TRBJ2-7; D may be TRBD2 (6 bases). The CDR3 loop spans 14 amino acids. Trimming removed 5 bases from V and 3 bases from J, with 14 bases in between. From germline, CDR1 is SGHAT and CDR2 FQNNGV. Here the CDR3 DNA reads TGTGCCAGCAGCCCCATCGGCGGGGTCTACGAGCAGTACTTC. Translated: CASSPIGGVYEQYF. The whole variable domain, remainder taken from reference TRBV11-2 and TRBJ2-7, is EAGVAQSPRYKIIEKRQSVAFWCNPISGHATLYWYQQILGQGPKLLIQFQNNGVVDDSQLPKDRFSAERLKGVDSTLKIQPAKLEDSAVYLCASSPIGGVYEQYFGPGTRLTVT.